This T cell receptor (beta chain) is drawn from a study of blood T cell repertoires in COVID-19. Study information: The study drew acute and convalescent COVID-19 samples from the United States, Italy and Spain.

The method was immunoSEQ multiplex PCR; TCRdb's version includes in-frame clones alone and lacks a portion of them. The data hold 100,000 to 150,000 clones, with about four fifths observed a single time. The germline V and J ends were trimmed by 4 bases and 3 bases, with 4 bases remaining between them. The CDR3 runs to 11 residues. The germline V gene encodes CDR1 MDHEN and CDR2 SYDVKM. The chain combines TRBV28 with TRBJ2-7; D not certain. This sequence was found in a man in his fifties or sixties with active or convalescent COVID-19. Specimen: peripheral blood. For the CDR3, the DNA is TGTGCCAGCAGTTCCTACTACGAGCAGTACTTC. Protein: CASSSYYEQYF.